Sequencing of this TCR beta chain was carried out in a study of T-cell memory formation after mild COVID-19 (dated by TCRdb to the early 2020s). Context from the whole study: TCR sequence clusters from the two donors were largely donor specific. The cohort comprised two young, previously healthy adult volunteers, one female and one male. In a couple of donors, T-cell clones that expanded and contracted after mild COVID-19 were followed by sequencing TCRalpha and TCRbeta repertoires longitudinally. Paper-wide results and their limitations: Only two mild cases were covered by the study, and larger cohorts that include severe cases with pre-infection samples were considered necessary. SARS-CoV-2 specificity was not confirmed for the second-wave clones peaking on day 37. The detection of some responding clones in pre-infection memory suggests that pre-existing cross-reactive memory T cells joined the SARS-CoV-2 response. Contracting CD4+ clones were found mainly in CM and EM memory subsets, while CD8+ clones were enriched in EMRA. Clones that contracted from day 15 to 85 showed balanced CD4/CD8 phenotypes, whereas a second wave of clones that expanded from day 15 to 37 leaned towards CD4+.

PBMCs were isolated by Ficoll-Paque density gradient centrifugation. Reads for this sample came from an Illumina NovaSeq 6000. cDNA libraries for TCRalpha and TCRbeta were prepared by 5'RACE using constant-segment primers, with sample barcodes and unique molecular identifiers added. Trizol reagent was used to extract RNA from every sample. The libraries were amplified in two PCR steps, and the second step added a second sample barcode and Illumina TruSeq adapters. Sequencing of the libraries was done on an Illumina NovaSeq, producing 2 x 150 bp paired-end reads. The published analysis was carried out like this. Reads were demultiplexed and collapsed into UMI-guided consensus sequences with migec v1.2.7. Using mixcr v2.1.11, UMI consensuses were aligned to TRA and TRB V and J templates and then assembled into clonotypes. A clonotype was counted as expanded or contracted only when both edgeR and NoisET called the clonotype significant, with the noise models trained on biological replicates. edgeR calls used a false discovery rate-adjusted p below 0.01 and a log2 fold-change threshold of 1. As an exploratory analysis of dynamics, max-normalized trajectories of the 1000 most abundant clonotypes were examined by PCA with hierarchical clustering. Separately sequenced CD4+ and CD8+ repertoires were used to assign the CD4 or CD8 phenotype of responding clones. Using fastp at Q25 and MiXCR, TCRdb reprocessed the public reads and kept productive beta chains. Every entry covers one CDR3 protein and lists the most common genes and DNA from its rows. The V and J calls and clone size are TCRdb's, not the authors'. Recorded for this sample are 15,000 to 20,000 distinct CDR3 sequences; around 25% of them occurred a single time. The ten largest clones capture roughly three fifths of the sample.

V is cut back by 6 bases and J by 2 bases, with 6 bases in the junction unmatched. The CDR3 contains 15 residues, cysteine and phenylalanine counted. Of the read, only the CDR3 DNA is kept; its 45 bases are in frame from base 1. CDR1 and CDR2, per the germline V gene, are MDHEN and SYDVKM. This clonotype was seen many times. Its antigen is currently not known. Base qualities are not provided; no much larger clone lies one nucleotide away. The rearrangement combines TRBV28 with TRBJ2-7; TRBD2 fits 11 bases in the junction. The source material was PBMCs or a T cell subset sorted from them (not recorded which). This TCR was sampled from a man younger than 35 who had mild COVID-19 (a few samples of this study predate the infection). The sample titles of this study are shuffled in the database, so cell type and time point are left out; the donor was told from shared clones. The base sequence is TGTGCCAGCAGCTTCATAGCGGGGGGGCCCTACGAGCAGTACTTC. It is translated as CASSFIAGGPYEQYF. This CDR3, with the reference TRBV28 and TRBJ2-7 proteins standing in past its ends, gives the full variable domain DVKVTQSSRYLVKRTGEKVFLECVQDMDHENMFWYRQDPGLGLRLIYFSYDVKMKEKGDIPEGYSVSREKKERFSLILESASTNQTSMYLCASSFIAGGPYEQYFGPGTRLTVT.